This T cell receptor beta chain originates from a study of T cell repertoires in cytomegalovirus infection. Study-level information: Used in the study were CMV epitopes, some recently identified and HLA-C-restricted, others well-studied and HLA-B-restricted. A matching HLA type, together with CMV infection, was signaled by public TCR beta signatures. Points from the study as a whole: Carriers of CMV plus the relevant HLA were identified by cumulative public TCR beta family frequency. The study found HLA-C-restricted CMV-specific TCR beta clonotypes dominating the ex vivo response.

From the reads, TCRdb called clonotypes with MiXCR, one entry per CDR3 protein. The table includes 84,000 or so distinct CDR3 sequences, under 55% detected once. Germline CDR1 DFQATT, CDR2 SNEGSKA (reference sequence). V lost 1 base and J 7 bases, leaving 11 bases between the germline ends. This CDR3 region has 13 residues. Comments on this clonotype: Antigen: not known.

The input for sequencing was CD8+ T cells from cultured PBMCs, taken from culture after CMV antigen stimulation. The sequence came from a human donor in good health (CMV status not recorded). Some clones in this sample may be carry-over from other donors' samples. The chain couples TRBV20-1 to TRBJ2-1, with D unresolved. The CDR3 is CSARGVGLNEQFF. The CDR3 DNA reads as TGCAGTGCTAGAGGGGTGGGGTTAAATGAGCAGTTCTTC.